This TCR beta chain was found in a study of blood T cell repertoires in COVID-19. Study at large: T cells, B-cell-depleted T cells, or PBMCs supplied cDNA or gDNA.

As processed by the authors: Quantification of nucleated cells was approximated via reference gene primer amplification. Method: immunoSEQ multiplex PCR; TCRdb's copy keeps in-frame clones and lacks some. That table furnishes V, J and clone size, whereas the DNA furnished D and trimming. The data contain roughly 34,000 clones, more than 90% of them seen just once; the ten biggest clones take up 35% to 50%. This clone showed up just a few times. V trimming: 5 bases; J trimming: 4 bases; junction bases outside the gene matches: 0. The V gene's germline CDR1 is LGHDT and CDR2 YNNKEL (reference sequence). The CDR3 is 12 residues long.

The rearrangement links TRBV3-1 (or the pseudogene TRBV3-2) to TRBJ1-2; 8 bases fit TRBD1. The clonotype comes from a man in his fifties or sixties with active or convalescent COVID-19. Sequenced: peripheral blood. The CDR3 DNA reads TGTGCCAGCAGCGGACAGGGCTATGGCTACACCTTC. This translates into CASSGQGYGYTF.